This TCR beta chain was recovered during a study of human T cells and chemical hapten exposure. Study results and caveats: Having alopecia, the donors may differ immunologically from healthy people.

Unique molecular identifiers were attached to individual cDNA molecules during library preparation. TCRdb re-analysed the reads in MiXCR, keeping a single row per CDR3 protein. The data contain a few thousand distinct CDR3 sequences, approximately 60% of them singletons. Treatment indicated: therapeutic diphenylcyclopropenone sensitization with weekly scalp DPC. Only after blood had been drawn was each patch test applied. V gave up 0 bases and J gave up 4 bases, with 3 bases separating them. This CDR3 has 12 amino acids. In germline, CDR1 is SGHRS, CDR2 YFSETQ. This clonotype appeared a few times. Its matching antigen is unknown.

The TCR sequence derives from an adult with alopecia areata. Some clones in this sample may be carry-over from other donors' samples. This table probably holds off-target reads from a library built for another chain. The starting material was whole blood, obtained before DPC sensitization or 2, 6, or about 24 weeks after (not recorded which). V and J are TRBV5-1 and TRBJ2-3; D gene uncertain. The CDR3 region has the DNA TGCGCCAGCAGCTTGGCTGCAGATACGCAGTATTTT. It translates to CASSLAADTQYF.